This entry lists 16 T cell receptor beta chains sequenced from one sample in a study of control samples from healthy donors and cancer patients. TCRdb's table, derived via immunoSEQ multiplex PCR, lists solely in-frame clones and lacks some. The sample has 150,000 to 200,000 clones; roughly 94% are singletons. Sequenced material: blood. These receptors all stem from a woman aged 18-29 years in good health.

V usage is TRBV28 and J usage is TRBJ1-1, with D unclear. Germline CDR1 MDHEN, CDR2 SYDVKM. V lost 5 bases and J lost 5, with 15 bases in between. There are 14 residues in the CDR3. CDR3 in DNA: TGTGCCAGCAGTAGAAGCCCGGGCGGGACTGAAGCTTTCTTT. Protein: CASSRSPGGTEAFF.

The V call is TRBV4-2, the J call TRBJ2-7, with 8 bases matching TRBD2. Trimming cost V 0 bases and J 3 bases; bases outside gene matches: 10. The CDR3 has 17 residues. Germline loops: CDR1 LGHNA, CDR2 YNFKEQ. The CDR3 DNA follows: TGTGCCAGCAGCCAAGATTCCCCGGGACTAGAGTTCTACGAGCAGTACTTC. Translation: CASSQDSPGLEFYEQYF.

The CDR3 is CASSSLGSPRKTEAFF. CDR3 DNA sequence: TGTGCCAGCAGTTCCCTAGGGAGCCCGAGGAAGACTGAAGCTTTCTTT. V and J are TRBV27 and TRBJ1-1; D gene uncertain. This CDR3 has 16 residues. CDR1 and CDR2 (germline): MNHEY, SMNVEV (reference sequence). With 4 bases removed from V and 5 bases from J, the gap between germline ends came to 20 bases.

The chain joins TRBV7-2 to TRBJ1-3; weak D call: TRBD1 (5 bases). The V and J ends lost 0 bases and 8 bases respectively, with 11 bases between them. The CDR3 contains 14 residues. Germline V gene sequence: CDR1 SGHTA, CDR2 FQGNSA. The CDR3 reads CASSLAGGLDTIYF. For the CDR3, the DNA is TGTGCCAGCAGCTTAGCGGGGGGATTGGACACCATATATTTT.

This sequence joins TRBV6-5 and TRBJ1-1, with D possibly being TRBD1 (5 bases). V was clipped by 2 bases and J by 8 bases, with 12 bases between them. Germline V gives CDR1 MNHEY, CDR2 SVGAGI. The CDR3 has 13 amino acids. CDR3 region: CASSYGGGNEAFF. Written as DNA, the CDR3 is TGTGCCAGCAGTTACGGGGGTGGAAACGAAGCTTTCTTT.

The chain links TRBV29-1 to TRBJ2-1, with TRBD1 matching over 7 bases. Germline V gives CDR1 SQVTM, CDR2 ANQGSEA. The CDR3 length is 14 residues. V shed 5 bases and J 4 bases; nucleotides not matched to a gene: 8. CDR3 protein: CSVYRGSAYNEQFF. The CDR3 DNA follows: TGCAGCGTTTACAGGGGATCAGCATACAATGAGCAGTTCTTC.

The rearrangement joins TRBV10-3 to TRBJ2-1; 10 nucleotides line up with TRBD2. Trimming cost V 4 bases and J 10 bases; bases outside gene matches: 16. CDR3 length equals 17 residues. Looked up from germline, CDR1 is ENHRY and CDR2 is SYGVKD. The CDR3 region has the DNA TGTGCCATCAGTGCCAATAGCGGGGGGTGGGCTTTGATGGAGCAGTTCTTC. Its translation: CAISANSGGWALMEQFF.

This chain connects TRBV9 to TRBJ1-4; D gene unclear. V lost 3 bases, J lost 1 base, and 4 bases lay in between. This CDR3 is built from 13 residues. CDR1 is SGDLS, CDR2 YYNGEE, per germline. The CDR3 reads CASSAGTNEKLFF. CDR3 sequence (DNA): TGTGCCAGCAGCGCCGGAACTAATGAAAAACTGTTTTTT.

The chain couples TRBV5-6 to TRBJ2-2; 8 nucleotides align to TRBD2. Germline loops: CDR1 SGHDT, CDR2 YYEEEE. V trimming: 4 bases; J trimming: 5 bases; junction bases outside the gene matches: 7. The CDR3 has 15 residues. The chain's CDR3 is CASSIGTSRTGELFF. CDR3 nucleotide sequence: TGTGCCAGCAGCATCGGGACTAGTCGTACCGGGGAGCTGTTTTTT.

This clone was picked up one time. The rearrangement joins TRBV14 to TRBJ1-1; D might be TRBD1 (5 bases). The V and J ends lost 0 bases and 5 bases respectively, with 22 bases between them. The CDR3 extends over 18 amino acids. Germline CDR1 SGHDN, CDR2 FVKESK. The CDR3 reads CASSQEKKGLTIWTEAFF. Written as DNA, the CDR3 is TGTGCCAGCAGCCAAGAGAAAAAGGGGTTGACGATCTGGACTGAAGCTTTCTTT.

The rearrangement uses TRBV19 and TRBJ1-4; D may be TRBD1 (6 bases). The CDR3 spans 16 residues. Germline V CDR1 and CDR2: LNHDA, SQIVND (reference sequence). V shed 0 bases and J shed 3 bases, with 11 bases lying between them. CDR3 bases: TGTGCCAGTAGTATAGATGGCAGGGGACCTAATGAAAAACTGTTTTTT. Its translation is CASSIDGRGPNEKLFF.

The chain links TRBV6-5 to TRBJ1-2, with D unresolved. CDR3 length equals 12 residues. The V and J ends lost 6 bases and 1 base respectively, with 6 bases between them. Germline-derived CDR1 and CDR2 are MNHEY and SVGAGI. The CDR3 nucleotides are TGTGCCAGCAGGAAACTTAACTATGGCTACACCTTC. This codes for CASRKLNYGYTF.

The chain recombines TRBV1 with TRBJ1-5. TRBV1 is a listed pseudogene. This CDR3 is 16 amino acids long. This chain's CDR3 is CTSSQEVRGSSQPQHF. In DNA, the CDR3 is TGCACCAGCAGCCAAGAAGTTAGAGGGTCGAGTCAGCCCCAGCATTTT.

V gene TRBV4-3 combines with J gene TRBJ1-4, with TRBD1 identical over 10 bases. Germline assignment: CDR1 LGHNA and CDR2 YSLEER. After removal of 2 bases from V and 6 bases from J, the junction contained 6 bases not matched to a gene. This CDR3 region has 16 residues. The CDR3 DNA is TGCGCCAGCAGCCAAATTACCGGGACAGGGGATGAAAAACTGTTTTTT. It yields the protein CASSQITGTGDEKLFF.

V is TRBV5-1 and J is TRBJ2-5; TRBD1 matches 10 bases. J was trimmed by 5 bases and V by 3 bases; bases with no gene match: 1. The CDR3 consists of 13 residues. From germline, CDR1 is SGHRS and CDR2 YFSETQ. CDR3 residues: CASSWTGGETQYF. For the CDR3, the DNA is TGCGCCAGCAGCTGGACAGGGGGGGAGACCCAGTACTTC. Variable domain in full (rest from reference TRBV5-1 and TRBJ2-5): KAGVTQTPRYLIKTRGQQVTLSCSPISGHRSVSWYQQTPGQGLQFLFEYFSETQRNKGNFPGRFSGRQFSNSRSEMNVSTLELGDSALYLCASSWTGGETQYFGPGTRLLVL.

This chain connects TRBV29-1 to TRBJ1-1; D uncertain. V was pared by 4 bases and J by 1 base, with 10 bases between. CDR1 is SQVTM and CDR2 is ANQGSEA in the germline V gene. The CDR3 extends over 13 amino acids. The CDR3 spells CSVAQVGNTEAFF. CDR3 in DNA: TGCAGCGTTGCTCAGGTCGGGAACACTGAAGCTTTCTTT.